These 10 T cell receptor beta chains share one sample of origin, sequenced in a study of T cell repertoires in cytomegalovirus infection. MiXCR, applied by TCRdb to the reads, yields one record per CDR3 protein. Among about 460,000 distinct CDR3 sequences, approximately 11% were seen once, and the ten largest hold 10%. Sample: PBMCs. These receptors all come from a human donor in good health (CMV status not recorded). Some clones in this sample may be carry-over from other donors' samples.

This clonotype was recorded many times. This chain links TRBV28 with TRBJ2-1, with 14 positions matching TRBD2. The V and J ends lost 5 bases and 4 bases, in that order; junction bases with no gene match: 7. Germline values: CDR1 MDHEN, CDR2 SYDVKM. This CDR3 is built from 17 residues. CDR3 DNA: TGTGCCAGCAGTCCCCCGGGACTAGCGGGAGCGTACAATGAGCAGTTCTTC. As protein: CASSPPGLAGAYNEQFF.

Ten or more counts support this clonotype. V and J are TRBV6-2 or TRBV6-3 and TRBJ1-5, with D possibly matching TRBD1 (5 bases). The CDR3 extends over 15 amino acids. Trimming pared 7 bases from V and 3 bases from J, leaving 16 bases between. The germline V gene encodes CDR1 MNHEY and CDR2 SVGEGT. The CDR3: CASTTGGRINQPQHF. The CDR3 DNA sequence: TGTGCCAGCACCACCGGGGGAAGGATCAATCAGCCCCAGCATTTT.

This clonotype showed up many times. The chain recombines TRBV7-9 with TRBJ2-7; no clear D gene. V was pared by 5 bases and J by 6 bases, with 11 bases between. The CDR3 has 12 amino acids. The V gene's germline CDR1 is SEHNR and CDR2 FQNEAQ (reference sequence). This chain's CDR3 is CASSRTLPEQYF. The CDR3 region has the DNA TGTGCCAGCAGCCGGACGTTACCCGAGCAGTACTTC.

The CDR3 bases are TGTGCCGTCGGGGGGGGGAGCACAGATACGCAGTATTTT. Protein: CAVGGGSTDTQYF. The chain is built from TRBV6-6 and TRBJ2-3; 8 bases are a match to TRBD2. Germline trimming cut 11 bases from V and 0 bases from J; bases unmatched to any gene: 4. This CDR3 spans 13 amino acids. In germline, CDR1 is MNHNY, CDR2 SVGAGI (reference sequence).

This clonotype was seen many times. This chain connects TRBV2 to TRBJ1-5; the match to TRBD1 covers 8 bases. CDR3 size: 13 residues. Germline CDR1 reads SNHLY; CDR2 reads FYNNEI. With V trimmed by 8 bases and J by 6 bases, 6 bases remained unmatched. The CDR3 sequence: CASPGQGPQPQHF. The CDR3 coding sequence is TGTGCCAGCCCAGGACAGGGCCCTCAGCCCCAGCATTTT. Full variable domain (rest looked up from reference TRBV2 and TRBJ1-5): EPEVTQTPSHQVTQMGQEVILRCVPISNHLYFYWYRQILGQKVEFLVSFYNNEISEKSEIFDDQFSVERPDGSNFTLKIRSTKLEDSAMYFCASPGQGPQPQHFGDGTRLSIL.

V usage is TRBV3-1 and J usage is TRBJ2-2; D call uncertain. The CDR3 totals 15 residues. Trimming cost V 0 bases and J 4 bases, with 9 bases left between them. Germline CDR1 is LGHDT and CDR2 is YNNKEL (reference sequence). CDR3 in DNA: TGTGCCAGCAGCCAAGATCGCCTCGCCACCGGGGAGCTGTTTTTT. Translated: CASSQDRLATGELFF.

This clonotype was counted between two and nine times. The chain couples TRBV15 to TRBJ2-4; 7 positions agree with TRBD1. CDR1 is LNHNV and CDR2 is YYDKDF in the germline V gene (reference sequence). The CDR3 has 16 residues. Trimming at V came to 2 bases and at J to 3 bases, leaving 7 bases not matched to a gene. The CDR3 bases are TGTGCCACCAGCAGACCCCGGGGACAGCTCAAAAACATTCAGTACTTC. Translation gives CATSRPRGQLKNIQYF. Complete variable domain (other parts from reference TRBV15 and TRBJ2-4): DAMVIQNPRYQVTQFGKPVTLSCSQTLNHNVMYWYQQKSSQAPKLLFHYYDKDFNNEADTPDNFQSRRPNTSFCFLDIRSPGLGDTAMYLCATSRPRGQLKNIQYFGAGTRLSVL.

This clonotype was observed at least ten times. V usage is TRBV5-4 and J usage is TRBJ2-2, with unresolved D. CDR1 is SGHNT, CDR2 YYREEE, per germline (reference sequence). The length of the CDR3 is 15 residues. V dropped 0 bases and J dropped 0 bases, with 6 bases sitting between them. The CDR3 DNA reads as TGTGCCAGCAGCTTGGACCTCCCGAACACCGGGGAGCTGTTTTTT. Protein: CASSLDLPNTGELFF.

In this sample, this clonotype turned up many times. The rearrangement links TRBV19 to TRBJ1-5; D unclear. The CDR3 covers 13 residues. Germline CDR1 reads LNHDA; CDR2 reads SQIVND (reference sequence). V was shortened by 11 bases and J by 0 bases, with 11 bases between the two germline ends. The CDR3 nucleotides read TGTGCCGTCGCGGCCGATAGCAATCAGCCCCAGCATTTT. Its translation is CAVAADSNQPQHF.

This clonotype was counted only a few times. The gene calls are TRBV12-5 and TRBJ1-1; D unclear. V lost 4 bases, J lost 9 bases, and 21 bases lay in between. This CDR3 region has 15 residues. Germline CDR1 is LGHNT and CDR2 is FRNRAP. For the CDR3, the DNA is TGTGCTAGTGGTTCCCTCGTGCGGGGTACACTGAAAGCTTTCTTT. It specifies CASGSLVRGTLKAFF.